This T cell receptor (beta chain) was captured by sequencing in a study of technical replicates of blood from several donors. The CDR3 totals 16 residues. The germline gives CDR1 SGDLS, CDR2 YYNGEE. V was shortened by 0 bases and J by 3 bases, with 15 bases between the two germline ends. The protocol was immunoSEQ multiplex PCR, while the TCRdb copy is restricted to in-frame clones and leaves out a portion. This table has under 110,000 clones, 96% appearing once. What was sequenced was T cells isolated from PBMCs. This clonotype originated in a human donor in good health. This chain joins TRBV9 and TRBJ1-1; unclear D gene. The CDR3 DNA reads TGTGCCAGCAGCGTAGGAAGGTGGCACGGAGACACTGAAGCTTTCTTT. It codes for CASSVGRWHGDTEAFF. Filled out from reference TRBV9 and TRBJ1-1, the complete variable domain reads DSGVTQTPKHLITATGQRVTLRCSPRSGDLSVYWYQQSLDQGLQFLIQYYNGEERAKGNILERFSAQQFPDLHSELNLSSLELGDSALYFCASSVGRWHGDTEAFFGQGTRLTVV.